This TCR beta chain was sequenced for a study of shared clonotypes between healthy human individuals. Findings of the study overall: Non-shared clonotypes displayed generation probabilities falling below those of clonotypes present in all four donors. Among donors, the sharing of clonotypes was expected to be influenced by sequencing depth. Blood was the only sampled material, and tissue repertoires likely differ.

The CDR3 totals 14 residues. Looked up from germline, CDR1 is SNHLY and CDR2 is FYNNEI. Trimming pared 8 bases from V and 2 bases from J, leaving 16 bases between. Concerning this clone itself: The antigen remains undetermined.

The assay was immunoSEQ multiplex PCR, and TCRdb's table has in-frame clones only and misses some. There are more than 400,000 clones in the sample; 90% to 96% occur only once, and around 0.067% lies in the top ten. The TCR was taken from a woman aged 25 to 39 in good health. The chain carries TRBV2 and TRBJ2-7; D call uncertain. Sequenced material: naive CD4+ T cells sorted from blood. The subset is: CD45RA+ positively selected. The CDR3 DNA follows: TGTGCCAGCTCCCGAAGAGACTTGGCCTACGAGCAGTACTTC. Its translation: CASSRRDLAYEQYF.